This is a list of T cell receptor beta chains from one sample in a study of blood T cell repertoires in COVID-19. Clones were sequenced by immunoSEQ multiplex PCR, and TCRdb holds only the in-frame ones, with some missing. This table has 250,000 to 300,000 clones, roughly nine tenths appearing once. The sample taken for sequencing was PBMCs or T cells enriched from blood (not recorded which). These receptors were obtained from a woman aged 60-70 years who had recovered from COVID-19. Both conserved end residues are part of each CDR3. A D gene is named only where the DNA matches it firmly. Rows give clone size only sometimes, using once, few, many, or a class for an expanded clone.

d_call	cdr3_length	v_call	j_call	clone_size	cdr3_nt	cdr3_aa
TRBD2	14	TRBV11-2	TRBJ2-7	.	TGTGCCAGCAGCTCCCCCTCGGGGGGAGACGAGCAGTACTTC	CASSSPSGGDEQYF
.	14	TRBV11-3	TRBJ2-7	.	TGTGCCAGCAGCTTAGTTTCTGGGCAGACCGAGCAGTACTTC	CASSLVSGQTEQYF
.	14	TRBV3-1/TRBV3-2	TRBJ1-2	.	TGTGCCAGCAGCCAACAGACAGGCTCCTATGGCTACACCTTC	CASSQQTGSYGYTF
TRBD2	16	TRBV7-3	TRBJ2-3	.	TGTGCCAGCAGCTTAGCGGGAGGCTTTGGGACAGATACGCAGTATTTT	CASSLAGGFGTDTQYF
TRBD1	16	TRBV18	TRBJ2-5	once	TGTGCCAGCTCACCAATTACGGGACAGGGGGCGGAGACCCAGTACTTC	CASSPITGQGAETQYF
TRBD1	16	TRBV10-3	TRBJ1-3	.	TGTGCCATCAGTGCGACAGGGGGCCTATCTGGAAACACCATATATTTT	CAISATGGLSGNTIYF
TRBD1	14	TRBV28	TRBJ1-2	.	TGTGCCAGCGTAAGCCAGGGGGCGGGCTATGGCTACACCTTC	CASVSQGAGYGYTF
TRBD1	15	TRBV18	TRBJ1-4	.	TGTGCCAGCTCACCACTGGGGGACAGTGAGGAAAAACTGTTTTTT	CASSPLGDSEEKLFF
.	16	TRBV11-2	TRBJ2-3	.	TGTGCCAGCAGGCCTGGGATAGCGGAGCCCACAGATACGCAGTATTTT	CASRPGIAEPTDTQYF
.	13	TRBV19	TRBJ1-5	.	TGTGCCAGTAGTAGCCTAGGCGATCAGCCCCAGCATTTT	CASSSLGDQPQHF